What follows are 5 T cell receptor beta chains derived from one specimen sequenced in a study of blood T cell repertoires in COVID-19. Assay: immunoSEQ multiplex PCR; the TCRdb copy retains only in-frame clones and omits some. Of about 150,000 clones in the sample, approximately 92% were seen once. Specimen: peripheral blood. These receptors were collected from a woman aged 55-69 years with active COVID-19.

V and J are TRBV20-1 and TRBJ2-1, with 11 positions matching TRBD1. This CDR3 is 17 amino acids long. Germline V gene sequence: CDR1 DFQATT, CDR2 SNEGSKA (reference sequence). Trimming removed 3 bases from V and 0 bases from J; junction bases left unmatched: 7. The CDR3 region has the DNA TGCAGTGCTAGTGGGACAGGGGGAGGGTTCTCCTACAATGAGCAGTTCTTC. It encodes CSASGTGGGFSYNEQFF.

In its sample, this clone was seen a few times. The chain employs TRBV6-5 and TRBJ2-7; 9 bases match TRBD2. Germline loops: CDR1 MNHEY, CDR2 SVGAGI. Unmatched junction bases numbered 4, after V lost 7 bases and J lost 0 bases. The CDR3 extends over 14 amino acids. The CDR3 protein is CASTLAGSSYEQYF. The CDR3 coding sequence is TGTGCCAGCACCCTAGCGGGAAGCTCCTACGAGCAGTACTTC.

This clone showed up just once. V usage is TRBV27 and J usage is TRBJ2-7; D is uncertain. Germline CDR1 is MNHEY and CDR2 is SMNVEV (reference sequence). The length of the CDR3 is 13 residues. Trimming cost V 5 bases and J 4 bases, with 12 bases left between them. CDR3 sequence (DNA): TGTGCCAGCAGTATCAGCCCCAGGTACGAGCAGTACTTC. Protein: CASSISPRYEQYF.

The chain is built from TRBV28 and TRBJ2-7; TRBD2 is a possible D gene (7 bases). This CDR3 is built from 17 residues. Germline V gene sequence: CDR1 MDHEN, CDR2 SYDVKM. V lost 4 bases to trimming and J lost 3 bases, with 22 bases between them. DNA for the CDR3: TGTGCCAGCAGTTCGTCGGGGAGGGGGGCGCAGGTCTACGAGCAGTACTTC. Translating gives CASSSSGRGAQVYEQYF. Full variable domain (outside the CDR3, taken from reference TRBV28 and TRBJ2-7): DVKVTQSSRYLVKRTGEKVFLECVQDMDHENMFWYRQDPGLGLRLIYFSYDVKMKEKGDIPEGYSVSREKKERFSLILESASTNQTSMYLCASSSSGRGAQVYEQYFGPGTRLTVT.

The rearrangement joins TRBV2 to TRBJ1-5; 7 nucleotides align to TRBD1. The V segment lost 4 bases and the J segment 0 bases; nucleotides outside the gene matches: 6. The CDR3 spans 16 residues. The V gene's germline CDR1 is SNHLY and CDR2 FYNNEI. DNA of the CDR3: TGTGCCAGCAGTGCGGACAGGAGTGATAGCAATCAGCCCCAGCATTTT. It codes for CASSADRSDSNQPQHF.